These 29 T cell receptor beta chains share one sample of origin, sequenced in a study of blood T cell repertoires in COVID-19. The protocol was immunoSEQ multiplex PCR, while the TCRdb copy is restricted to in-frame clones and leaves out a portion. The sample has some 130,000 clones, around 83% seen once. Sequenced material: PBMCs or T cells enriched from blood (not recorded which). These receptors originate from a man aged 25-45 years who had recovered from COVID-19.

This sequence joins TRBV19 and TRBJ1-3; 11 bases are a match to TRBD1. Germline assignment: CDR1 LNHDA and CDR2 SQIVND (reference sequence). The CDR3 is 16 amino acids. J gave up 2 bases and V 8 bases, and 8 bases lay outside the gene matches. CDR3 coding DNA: TGTGCCAGTGCCGCCCCGGGACAGGGGGCTGGAAACACCATATATTTT. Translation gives CASAAPGQGAGNTIYF. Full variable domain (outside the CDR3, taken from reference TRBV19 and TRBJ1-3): DGGITQSPKYLFRKEGQNVTLSCEQNLNHDAMYWYRQDPGQGLRLIYYSQIVNDFQKGDIAEGYSVSREKKESFPLTVTSAQKNPTAFYLCASAAPGQGAGNTIYFGEGSWLTVV.

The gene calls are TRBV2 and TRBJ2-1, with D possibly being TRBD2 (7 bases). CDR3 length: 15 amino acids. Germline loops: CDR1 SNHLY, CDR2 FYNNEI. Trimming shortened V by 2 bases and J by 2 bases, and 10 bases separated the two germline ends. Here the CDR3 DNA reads TGTGCCAGCAGTGAAAGGGGGGGGCCCTACAATGAGCAGTTCTTC. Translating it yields CASSERGGPYNEQFF.

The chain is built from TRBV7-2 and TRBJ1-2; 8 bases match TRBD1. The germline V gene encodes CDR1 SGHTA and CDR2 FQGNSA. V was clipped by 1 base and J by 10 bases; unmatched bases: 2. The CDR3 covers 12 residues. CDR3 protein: CASSLGTGYYTF. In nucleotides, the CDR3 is TGTGCCAGCAGCTTAGGGACAGGGTACTACACCTTC.

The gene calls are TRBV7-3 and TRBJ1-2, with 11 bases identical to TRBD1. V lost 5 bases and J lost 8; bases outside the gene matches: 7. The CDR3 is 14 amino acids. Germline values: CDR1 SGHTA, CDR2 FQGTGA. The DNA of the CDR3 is TGTGCCAGCAGCCCGGGGACAGGGGGAAGCGGCTACACCTTC. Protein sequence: CASSPGTGGSGYTF.

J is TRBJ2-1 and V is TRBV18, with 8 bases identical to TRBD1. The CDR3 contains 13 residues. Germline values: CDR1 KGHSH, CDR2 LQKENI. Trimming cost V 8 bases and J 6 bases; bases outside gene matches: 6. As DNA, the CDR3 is TGTGCCAGCCGCCAGGGGGCGACCAATGAGCAGTTCTTC. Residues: CASRQGATNEQFF.

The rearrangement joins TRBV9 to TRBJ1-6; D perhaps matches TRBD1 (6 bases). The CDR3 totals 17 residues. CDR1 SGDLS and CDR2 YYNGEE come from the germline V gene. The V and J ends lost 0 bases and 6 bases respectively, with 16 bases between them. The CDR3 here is CASSVGLLGAPNSPLHF. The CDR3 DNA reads TGTGCCAGCAGCGTAGGGTTATTGGGGGCGCCTAATTCACCCCTCCACTTT.

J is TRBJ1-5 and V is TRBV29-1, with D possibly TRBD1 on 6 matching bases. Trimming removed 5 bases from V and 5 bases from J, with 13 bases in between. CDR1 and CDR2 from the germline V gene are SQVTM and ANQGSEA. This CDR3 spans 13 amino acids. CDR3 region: CSVSAAGDQPQHF. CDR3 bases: TGCAGCGTTAGTGCAGCAGGGGATCAGCCCCAGCATTTT.

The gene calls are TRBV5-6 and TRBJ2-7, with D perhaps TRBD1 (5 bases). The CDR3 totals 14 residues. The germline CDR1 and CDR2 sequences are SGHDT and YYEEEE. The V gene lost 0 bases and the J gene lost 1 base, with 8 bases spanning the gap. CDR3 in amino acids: CASSLGRESYEQYF. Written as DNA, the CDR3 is TGTGCCAGCAGCTTGGGCAGGGAATCCTACGAGCAGTACTTC.

The CDR3 coding sequence is TGTGCCAGCAGCAAAAGCAGGGGAAATGAGCAGTTCTTC. This codes for CASSKSRGNEQFF. The chain has TRBV11-2 and TRBJ2-1, with a possible D match to TRBD1 (6 bases). CDR3 length: 13 amino acids. The germline V gene has CDR1 SGHAT and CDR2 FQNNGV. V gave up 5 bases and J gave up 7 bases, with 12 bases separating them. Based on the CDR3 plus reference TRBV11-2 and TRBJ2-1, the full variable domain is EAGVAQSPRYKIIEKRQSVAFWCNPISGHATLYWYQQILGQGPKLLIQFQNNGVVDDSQLPKDRFSAERLKGVDSTLKIQPAKLEDSAVYLCASSKSRGNEQFFGPGTRLTVL.

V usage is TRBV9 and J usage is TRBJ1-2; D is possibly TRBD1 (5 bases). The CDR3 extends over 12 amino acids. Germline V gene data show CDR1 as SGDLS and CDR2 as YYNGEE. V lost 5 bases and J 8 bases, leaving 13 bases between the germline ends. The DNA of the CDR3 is TGTGCCAGCAGTGGGGCGGACCTAGGCTACACCTTC. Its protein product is CASSGADLGYTF.

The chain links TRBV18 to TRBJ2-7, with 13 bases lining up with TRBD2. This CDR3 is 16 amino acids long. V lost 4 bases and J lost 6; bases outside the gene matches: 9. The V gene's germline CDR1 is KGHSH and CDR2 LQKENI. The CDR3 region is CASSQITSGRAFEQYF. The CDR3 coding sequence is TGTGCCAGCTCACAAATTACTAGCGGGAGGGCCTTCGAGCAGTACTTC.

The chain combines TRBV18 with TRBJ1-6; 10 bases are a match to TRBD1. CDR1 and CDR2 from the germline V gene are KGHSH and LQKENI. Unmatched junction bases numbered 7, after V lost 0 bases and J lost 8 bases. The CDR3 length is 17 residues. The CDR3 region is CASSPPYRTGGDSPLHF. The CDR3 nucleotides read TGTGCCAGCTCACCACCATATCGGACAGGGGGGGATTCACCCCTCCACTTT.

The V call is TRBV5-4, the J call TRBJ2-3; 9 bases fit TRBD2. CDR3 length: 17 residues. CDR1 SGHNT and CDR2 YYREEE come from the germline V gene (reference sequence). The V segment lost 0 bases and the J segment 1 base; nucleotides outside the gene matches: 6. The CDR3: CASSLAEKRGGTDTQYF. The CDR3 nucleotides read TGTGCCAGCAGCTTGGCCGAAAAGCGGGGGGGCACAGATACGCAGTATTTT.

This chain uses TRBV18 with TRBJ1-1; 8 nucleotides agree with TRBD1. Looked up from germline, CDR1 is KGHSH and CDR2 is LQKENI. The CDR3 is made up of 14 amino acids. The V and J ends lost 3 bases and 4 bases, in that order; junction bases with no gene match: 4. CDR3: CASSPGQASTEAFF. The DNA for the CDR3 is TGTGCCAGCTCACCGGGACAGGCGTCCACTGAAGCTTTCTTT. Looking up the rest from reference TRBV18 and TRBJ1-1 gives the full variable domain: NAGVMQNPRHLVRRRGQEARLRCSPMKGHSHVYWYRQLPEEGLKFMVYLQKENIIDESGMPKERFSAEFPKEGPSILRIQQVVRGDSAAYFCASSPGQASTEAFFGQGTRLTVV.

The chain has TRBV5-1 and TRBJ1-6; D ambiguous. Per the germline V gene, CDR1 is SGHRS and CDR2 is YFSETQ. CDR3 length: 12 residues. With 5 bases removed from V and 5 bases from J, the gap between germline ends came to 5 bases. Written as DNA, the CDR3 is TGCGCCAGCAGTTCCAATAATTCACCCCTCCACTTT. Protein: CASSSNNSPLHF.

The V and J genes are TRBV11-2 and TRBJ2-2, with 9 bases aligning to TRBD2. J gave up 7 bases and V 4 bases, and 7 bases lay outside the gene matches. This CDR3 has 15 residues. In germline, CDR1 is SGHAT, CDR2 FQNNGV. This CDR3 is CASSSRAGGYGELFF. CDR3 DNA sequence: TGTGCCAGCAGCTCAAGAGCGGGGGGCTACGGGGAGCTGTTTTTT.

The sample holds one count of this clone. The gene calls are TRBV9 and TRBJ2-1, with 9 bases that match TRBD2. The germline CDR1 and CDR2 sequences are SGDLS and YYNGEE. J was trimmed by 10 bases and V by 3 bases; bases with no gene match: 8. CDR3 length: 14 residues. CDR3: CASSGGGGAREQFF. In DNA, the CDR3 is TGTGCCAGCAGCGGAGGCGGGGGGGCCCGAGAGCAGTTCTTC.

The CDR3: CASSLLGQLNYGYTF. The DNA of the CDR3 is TGTGCCAGCAGCCTACTGGGACAGCTTAACTATGGCTACACCTTC. This chain uses TRBV27 with TRBJ1-2; 7 bases line up with TRBD1. The CDR3 runs to 15 residues. CDR1 MNHEY and CDR2 SMNVEV come from the germline V gene (reference sequence). The ends lost 6 bases at V and 1 base at J; junction bases unmatched: 8.

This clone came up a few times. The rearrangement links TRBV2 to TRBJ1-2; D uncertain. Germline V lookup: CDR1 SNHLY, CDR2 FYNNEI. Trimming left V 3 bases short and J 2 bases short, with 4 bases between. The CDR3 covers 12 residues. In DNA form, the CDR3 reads TGTGCCAGCAGTGACAGGAACTATGGCTACACCTTC. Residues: CASSDRNYGYTF.

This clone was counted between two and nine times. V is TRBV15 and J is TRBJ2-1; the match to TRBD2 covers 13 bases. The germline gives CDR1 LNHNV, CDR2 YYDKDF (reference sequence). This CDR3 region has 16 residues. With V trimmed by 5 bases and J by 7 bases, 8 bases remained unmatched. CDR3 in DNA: TGTGCCACCAGCGGCGAACTAGCGGGAGGGCCGAATGAGCAGTTCTTC. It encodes CATSGELAGGPNEQFF. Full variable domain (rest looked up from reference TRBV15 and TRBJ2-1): DAMVIQNPRYQVTQFGKPVTLSCSQTLNHNVMYWYQQKSSQAPKLLFHYYDKDFNNEADTPDNFQSRRPNTSFCFLDIRSPGLGDTAMYLCATSGELAGGPNEQFFGPGTRLTVL.

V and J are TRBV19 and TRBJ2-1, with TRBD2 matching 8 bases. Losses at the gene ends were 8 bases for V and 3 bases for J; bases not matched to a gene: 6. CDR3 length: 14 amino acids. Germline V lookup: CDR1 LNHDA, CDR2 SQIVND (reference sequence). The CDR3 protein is CASRGGADYNEQFF. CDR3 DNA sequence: TGTGCCAGTCGGGGGGGGGCTGACTACAATGAGCAGTTCTTC.

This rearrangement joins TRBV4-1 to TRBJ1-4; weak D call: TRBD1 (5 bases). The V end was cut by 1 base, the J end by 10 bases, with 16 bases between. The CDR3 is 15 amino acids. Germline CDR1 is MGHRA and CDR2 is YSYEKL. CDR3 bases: TGCGCCAGCAGCCAAGGGGGACTCGAATTGCGAAAACTGTTTTTT. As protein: CASSQGGLELRKLFF.

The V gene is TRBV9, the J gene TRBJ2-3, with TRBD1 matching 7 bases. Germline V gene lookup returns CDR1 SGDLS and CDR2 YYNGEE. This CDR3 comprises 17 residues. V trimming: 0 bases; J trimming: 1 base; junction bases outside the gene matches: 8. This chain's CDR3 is CASSVDQGDLRTDTQYF. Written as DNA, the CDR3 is TGTGCCAGCAGCGTAGATCAGGGGGATCTTCGCACAGATACGCAGTATTTT.

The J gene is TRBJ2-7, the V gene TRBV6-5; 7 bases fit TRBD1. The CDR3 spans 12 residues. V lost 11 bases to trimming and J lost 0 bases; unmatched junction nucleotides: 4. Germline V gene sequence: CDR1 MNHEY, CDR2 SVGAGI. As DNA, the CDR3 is TGTGCCTACAGGACAGGCTCCTACGAGCAGTACTTC. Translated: CAYRTGSYEQYF.

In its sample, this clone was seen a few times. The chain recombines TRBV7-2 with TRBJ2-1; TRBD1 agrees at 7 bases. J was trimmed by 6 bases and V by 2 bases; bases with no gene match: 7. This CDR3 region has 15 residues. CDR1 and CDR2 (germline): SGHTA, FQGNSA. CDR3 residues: CASSLRGPTGNEQFF. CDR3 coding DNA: TGTGCCAGCAGCTTAAGGGGGCCAACAGGCAATGAGCAGTTCTTC.

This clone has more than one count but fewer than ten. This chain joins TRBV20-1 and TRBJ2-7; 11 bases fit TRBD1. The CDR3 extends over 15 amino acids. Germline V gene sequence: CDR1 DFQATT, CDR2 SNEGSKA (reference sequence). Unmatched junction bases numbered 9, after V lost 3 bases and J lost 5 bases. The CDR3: CSASKGQGAAHEQYF. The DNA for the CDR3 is TGCAGTGCTAGTAAAGGACAGGGGGCTGCCCACGAGCAGTACTTC.

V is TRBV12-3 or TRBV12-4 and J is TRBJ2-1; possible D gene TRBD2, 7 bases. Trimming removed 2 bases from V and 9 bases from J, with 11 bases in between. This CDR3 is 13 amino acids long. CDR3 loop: CASSLRGGSEQFF. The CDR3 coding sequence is TGTGCCAGCAGTTTAAGGGGGGGCAGTGAGCAGTTCTTC.

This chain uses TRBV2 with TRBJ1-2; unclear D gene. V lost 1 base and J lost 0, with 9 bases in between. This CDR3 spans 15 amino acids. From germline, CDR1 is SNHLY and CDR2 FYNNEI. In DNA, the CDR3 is TGTGCCAGCAGTGAAGACCCCGGAGCTAACTATGGCTACACCTTC. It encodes CASSEDPGANYGYTF.

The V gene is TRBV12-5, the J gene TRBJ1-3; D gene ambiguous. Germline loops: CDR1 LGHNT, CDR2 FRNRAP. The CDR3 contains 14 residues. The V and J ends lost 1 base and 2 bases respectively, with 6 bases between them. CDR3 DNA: TGTGCTAGTGGTTTGGACAGAACTGGAAACACCATATATTTT. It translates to CASGLDRTGNTIYF. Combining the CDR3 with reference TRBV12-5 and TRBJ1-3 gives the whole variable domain DARVTQTPRHKVTEMGQEVTMRCQPILGHNTVFWYRQTMMQGLELLAYFRNRAPLDDSGMPKDRFSAEMPDATLATLKIQPSEPRDSAVYFCASGLDRTGNTIYFGEGSWLTVV.